The 10 T cell receptor beta chains given below trace back to one sample, sequenced in a study of cytomegalovirus exposure and HLA in healthy donors. PCR employed 60 Vbeta and 13 Jbeta primers. Data came from immunoSEQ multiplex PCR; TCRdb stores just in-frame clones and leaves some out. The table lists approximately 38,000 clones. The sample taken for sequencing was PBMCs. The receptors shown here come from a man aged 30 to 45 in good health and CMV-seronegative.

V and J are TRBV18 and TRBJ1-4, with TRBD1 matching 11 bases. The CDR3 spans 14 residues. J was trimmed by 8 bases and V by 6 bases; bases with no gene match: 5. The V gene's germline CDR1 is KGHSH and CDR2 LQKENI. The CDR3 protein is CASSVGQGDEKLFF. CDR3 coding DNA: TGTGCCAGCTCGGTGGGACAGGGGGACGAAAAACTGTTTTTT.

The CDR3 DNA reads TGTGCCAGCAGCGACAGGGGTCAGCCCCAGCATTTT. Amino acid sequence: CASSDRGQPQHF. V gene TRBV7-2 combines with J gene TRBJ1-5; TRBD1 matches at 8 bases. This CDR3 spans 12 amino acids. V trimming: 5 bases; J trimming: 6 bases; junction bases outside the gene matches: 0. The V gene's germline CDR1 is SGHTA and CDR2 FQGNSA.

V and J are TRBV4-2 and TRBJ2-6, with D unresolved. V lost 3 bases to trimming and J lost 0 bases, with 12 bases between them. The V gene's germline CDR1 is LGHNA and CDR2 YNFKEQ. The CDR3 is made up of 17 amino acids. The CDR3 loop reads CASSHPERGSGANVLTF. The CDR3 DNA reads TGTGCCAGCAGCCACCCAGAGCGCGGCTCTGGGGCCAACGTCCTGACTTTC.

The chain links TRBV30 to TRBJ1-2; the D gene is possibly TRBD1 (6 bases). The germline CDR1 and CDR2 sequences are GTSNPN and SVGIG (reference sequence). The V gene lost 6 bases and the J gene lost 6 bases, with 14 bases spanning the gap. The CDR3 extends over 12 amino acids. This CDR3 is CACLNRVNGYTF. The CDR3 DNA is TGTGCCTGCCTTAACAGGGTCAATGGCTACACCTTC.

The chain uses TRBV29-1 and TRBJ1-1; D not resolved. Per the germline V gene, CDR1 is SQVTM and CDR2 is ANQGSEA. V was pared by 0 bases and J by 1 base, with 18 bases between. This CDR3 comprises 17 residues. As DNA, the CDR3 is TGCAGCGTTGAAGAGAAGTGGATTGGAGGGAGGAACACTGAAGCTTTCTTT. Amino acids: CSVEEKWIGGRNTEAFF.

The chain couples TRBV5-4 to TRBJ2-7, with 13 positions matching TRBD2. The CDR3 consists of 16 residues. Germline assignment: CDR1 SGHNT and CDR2 YYREEE (reference sequence). V shed 4 bases and J 4 bases; nucleotides not matched to a gene: 8. Written as DNA, the CDR3 is TGTGCCAGCAGCATGGGGACTAGCGGGGCTAAATACGAGCAGTACTTC. It specifies CASSMGTSGAKYEQYF.

The gene calls are TRBV7-9 and TRBJ1-1, with D perhaps matching TRBD1 (5 bases). Germline assignment: CDR1 SEHNR and CDR2 FQNEAQ (reference sequence). Deletions cut 7 bases from V and 4 bases from J, with 13 bases between. CDR3 length: 13 amino acids. CDR3 nucleotides: TGTGCCAGCAACAAAGGGGTCGCCACTGAAGCTTTCTTT. This codes for CASNKGVATEAFF. Looking up the rest from reference TRBV7-9 and TRBJ1-1 gives the full variable domain: DTGVSQNPRHKITKRGQNVTFRCDPISEHNRLYWYRQTLGQGPEFLTYFQNEAQLEKSRLLSDRFSAERPKGSFSTLEIQRTEQGDSAMYLCASNKGVATEAFFGQGTRLTVV.

The V call is TRBV29-1, the J call TRBJ1-2, with unresolved D. Germline V CDR1 and CDR2: SQVTM, ANQGSEA. This CDR3 region has 12 residues. Trimming took 6 bases from V and 5 from J, leaving 13 bases between them. The CDR3 region has the DNA TGCAGCGTCGGGGAAGGATTTTATGGCTACACCTTC. It encodes CSVGEGFYGYTF.

J is TRBJ2-1 and V is TRBV4-2; perhaps TRBD2 as D (6 bases). The CDR3 loop spans 13 amino acids. CDR1 and CDR2 (germline): LGHNA, YNFKEQ. The V end lost 4 bases, the J end lost 15 bases, and 19 bases lay between the germline ends. CDR3 residues: CASSPSFPGVLFF. The CDR3 coding sequence is TGTGCCAGCAGCCCCTCGTTCCCGGGAGTCCTGTTCTTC.

The V call is TRBV5-4, the J call TRBJ2-1, with 11 bases fitting TRBD2. The CDR3 is made up of 16 amino acids. V was pared by 1 base and J by 8 bases, with 8 bases of the junction left unmatched. CDR1 is SGHNT and CDR2 is YYREEE in the germline V gene (reference sequence). CDR3 nucleotide sequence: TGTGCCAGCAGCTTGTCCCCACTAGCGGGAGTGCATGAGCAGTTCTTC. It yields the protein CASSLSPLAGVHEQFF.